The 14 T cell receptor beta chains presented below share a single source sample, sequenced in a study of vaccination effects on CD4 cells after COVID-19. Generated by immunoSEQ multiplex PCR, the TCRdb table keeps only in-frame clones and is missing some. The data show approximately 70,000 clones, about 80% seen once. Within the ViraFEST assay, antigen-specific CD4+ T cells underwent expansion with viral peptide pools prior to sequencing. Around day 10 of culture, CD4+ T cells were separated out. Participants were given two doses of BNT162b2 or mRNA-1273 vaccine. Antigens for these TCRs are unknown. The sequencing here drew on CD4+ T cells from PBMCs cultured with HCoV-OC43 spike peptides, taken after COVID-19 vaccination. The subset denotes: HCoV-OC43 spike overlapping peptide pool stimulation. Every receptor here comes from a human donor who received a COVID-19 vaccine.

This chain connects TRBV11-2 to TRBJ2-2, with 10 positions matching TRBD2. Germline V gene lookup returns CDR1 SGHAT and CDR2 FQNNGV. J was trimmed by 2 bases and V by 3 bases; bases with no gene match: 9. The CDR3 extends over 18 amino acids. CDR3 sequence: CASSLRASGGLNTGELFF. CDR3 DNA: TGTGCCAGCAGCTTGAGGGCTAGCGGGGGCCTTAACACCGGGGAGCTGTTTTTT.

The chain has TRBV15 and TRBJ2-3; 8 bases fit TRBD1. Germline V gives CDR1 LNHNV, CDR2 YYDKDF (reference sequence). This CDR3 contains 15 residues. V shed 1 base and J 7 bases; nucleotides not matched to a gene: 7. The CDR3 is CATSRAGQETNTQYF. The CDR3 DNA reads TGTGCCACCAGCAGAGCGGGACAGGAGACAAATACGCAGTATTTT.

The gene calls are TRBV6-5 and TRBJ1-1, with a tentative D call TRBD1 (6 bases). The CDR3 loop spans 16 amino acids. Germline loops: CDR1 MNHEY, CDR2 SVGAGI. The V gene lost 2 bases and the J gene lost 1 base, with 14 bases spanning the gap. CDR3 sequence reads: CASSYLGGQRNTEAFF. CDR3 nucleotides: TGTGCCAGCAGTTACCTGGGGGGCCAAAGGAACACTGAAGCTTTCTTT.

CDR3 amino acids: CSASPGQGLSDTQYF. The CDR3 coding sequence is TGCAGTGCTAGTCCGGGACAGGGTCTGTCAGATACGCAGTATTTT. The chain joins TRBV20-1 to TRBJ2-3; 9 nucleotides agree with TRBD1. The CDR3 totals 15 residues. Trimming took 3 bases from V and 4 from J; bases not matched to a gene: 8. CDR1 is DFQATT and CDR2 is SNEGSKA in the germline V gene (reference sequence).

The chain has TRBV15 and TRBJ2-3; 9 positions agree with TRBD2. Germline trimming cut 0 bases from V and 5 bases from J; bases unmatched to any gene: 9. The germline gives CDR1 LNHNV, CDR2 YYDKDF (reference sequence). This CDR3 region has 17 residues. The CDR3 region is CATSRDLSGGLGDTQYF. The DNA of the CDR3 is TGTGCCACCAGCAGAGATCTAAGCGGGGGGCTGGGAGATACGCAGTATTTT.

The J gene is TRBJ2-3, the V gene TRBV19; D is unresolved. The CDR3 spans 11 residues. Germline V CDR1 and CDR2: LNHDA, SQIVND (reference sequence). V lost 5 bases and J lost 5, with 5 bases in between. The CDR3 sequence: CASSQVDTQYF. The CDR3 bases are TGTGCCAGTAGTCAGGTAGATACGCAGTATTTT.

The V and J genes are TRBV24-1 and TRBJ2-2; D unclear. Germline loops: CDR1 KGHDR, CDR2 SFDVKD. V dropped 2 bases and J dropped 0 bases, with 6 bases sitting between them. The CDR3 totals 15 residues. The CDR3 spells CATSDSVTNTGELFF. In DNA form, the CDR3 reads TGTGCCACCAGTGATTCGGTCACGAACACCGGGGAGCTGTTTTTT.

V gene TRBV9 combines with J gene TRBJ1-2, with TRBD1 identical over 12 bases. The CDR3 length is 16 residues. With 3 bases clipped from V and 7 bases from J, the junction kept 10 bases outside the gene matches. In germline, CDR1 is SGDLS, CDR2 YYNGEE. The DNA for the CDR3 is TGTGCCAGCAGCGAGAGCCCGGGACAGGGGGCAGGTGGCTACACCTTC. Protein product: CASSESPGQGAGGYTF.

The J gene is TRBJ1-6, the V gene TRBV28; 8 nucleotides match TRBD1. Germline CDR1 and CDR2: MDHEN and SYDVKM. V lost 7 bases, J lost 10 bases, and 12 bases stayed unmatched. The CDR3 sequence is 15 residues long. The DNA of the CDR3 is TGTGCCAGCACCCTACAGACAGGGGCCGGGTCACCCCTCCACTTT. Translation gives CASTLQTGAGSPLHF.

This clone was detected only a few times. The chain combines TRBV12-5 with TRBJ1-1; the D gene is possibly TRBD1 (5 bases). Germline V gene sequence: CDR1 LGHNT, CDR2 FRNRAP. V lost 3 bases and J lost 4, with 12 bases in between. The CDR3 contains 14 residues. CDR3 nucleotides: TGTGCTAGTGGTTTAGGACATAGTGGCACTGAAGCTTTCTTT. Translated: CASGLGHSGTEAFF.

This clone showed up just a few times. This chain uses TRBV15 with TRBJ1-1; TRBD1 agrees at 8 bases. This CDR3 is 15 amino acids long. J lost 2 bases, V lost 4 bases, and 6 bases had no gene match. Germline V gene lookup returns CDR1 LNHNV and CDR2 YYDKDF (reference sequence). CDR3: CATSTQGQVNTEAFF. DNA of the CDR3: TGTGCCACCAGCACTCAGGGACAGGTAAACACTGAAGCTTTCTTT.

Only one count was recorded for this clone. The CDR3 protein is CASSFMQIQETQYF. CDR3 coding DNA: TGCGCCAGCAGCTTTATGCAGATCCAAGAGACCCAGTACTTC. The rearrangement joins TRBV5-1 to TRBJ2-5, with D unresolved. The ends were cut back, 2 bases at V and 1 base at J, with 9 bases in the middle. The germline gives CDR1 SGHRS, CDR2 YFSETQ. The CDR3 is 14 amino acids.

The chain is built from TRBV9 and TRBJ1-2; D call uncertain. V lost 9 bases and J 4 bases, leaving 13 bases between the germline ends. Germline lookup yields CDR1 SGDLS and CDR2 YYNGEE. The CDR3 consists of 12 residues. CDR3 protein: CAILGTFYGYTF. As DNA, the CDR3 is TGTGCCATTCTGGGAACATTCTATGGCTACACCTTC.

The chain employs TRBV18 and TRBJ1-5; 7 bases match TRBD1. CDR3 length equals 13 residues. The V gene end was trimmed by 5 bases and the J gene end by 5 bases; junction bases not matched to a gene: 3. Germline V gives CDR1 KGHSH, CDR2 LQKENI. This chain's CDR3 is CASSDDRDQPQHF. DNA of the CDR3: TGTGCCAGCTCAGACGACAGGGATCAGCCCCAGCATTTT.